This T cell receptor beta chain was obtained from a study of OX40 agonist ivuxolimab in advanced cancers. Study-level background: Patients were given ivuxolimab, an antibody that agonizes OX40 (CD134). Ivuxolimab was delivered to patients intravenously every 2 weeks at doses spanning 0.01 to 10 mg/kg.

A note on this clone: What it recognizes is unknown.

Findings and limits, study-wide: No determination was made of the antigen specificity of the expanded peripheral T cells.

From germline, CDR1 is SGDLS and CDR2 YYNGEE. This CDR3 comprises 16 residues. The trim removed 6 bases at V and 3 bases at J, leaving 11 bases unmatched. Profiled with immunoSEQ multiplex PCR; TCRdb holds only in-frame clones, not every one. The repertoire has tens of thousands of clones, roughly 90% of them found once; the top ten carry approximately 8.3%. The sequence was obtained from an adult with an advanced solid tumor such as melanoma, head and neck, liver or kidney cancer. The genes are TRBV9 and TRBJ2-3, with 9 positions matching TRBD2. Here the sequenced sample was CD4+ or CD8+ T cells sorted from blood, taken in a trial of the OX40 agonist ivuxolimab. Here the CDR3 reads CASTQEGGRVTDTQYF. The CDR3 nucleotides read TGTGCCAGCACCCAGGAGGGCGGGAGGGTGACAGATACGCAGTATTTT.